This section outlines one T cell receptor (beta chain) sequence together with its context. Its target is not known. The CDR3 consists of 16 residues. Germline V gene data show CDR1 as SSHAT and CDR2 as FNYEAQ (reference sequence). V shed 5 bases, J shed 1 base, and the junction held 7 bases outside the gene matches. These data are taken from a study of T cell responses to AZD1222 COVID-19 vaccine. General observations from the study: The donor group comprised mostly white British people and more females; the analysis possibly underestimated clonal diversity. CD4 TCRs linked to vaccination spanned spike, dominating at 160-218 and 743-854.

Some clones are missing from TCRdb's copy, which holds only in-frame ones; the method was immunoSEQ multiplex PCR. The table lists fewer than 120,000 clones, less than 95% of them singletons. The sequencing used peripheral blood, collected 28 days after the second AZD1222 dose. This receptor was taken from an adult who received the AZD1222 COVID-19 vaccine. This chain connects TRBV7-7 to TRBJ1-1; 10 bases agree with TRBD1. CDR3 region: CASSKGQGMGNTEAFF. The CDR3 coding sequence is TGTGCCAGCAGCAAGGGACAGGGGATGGGGAACACTGAAGCTTTCTTT.